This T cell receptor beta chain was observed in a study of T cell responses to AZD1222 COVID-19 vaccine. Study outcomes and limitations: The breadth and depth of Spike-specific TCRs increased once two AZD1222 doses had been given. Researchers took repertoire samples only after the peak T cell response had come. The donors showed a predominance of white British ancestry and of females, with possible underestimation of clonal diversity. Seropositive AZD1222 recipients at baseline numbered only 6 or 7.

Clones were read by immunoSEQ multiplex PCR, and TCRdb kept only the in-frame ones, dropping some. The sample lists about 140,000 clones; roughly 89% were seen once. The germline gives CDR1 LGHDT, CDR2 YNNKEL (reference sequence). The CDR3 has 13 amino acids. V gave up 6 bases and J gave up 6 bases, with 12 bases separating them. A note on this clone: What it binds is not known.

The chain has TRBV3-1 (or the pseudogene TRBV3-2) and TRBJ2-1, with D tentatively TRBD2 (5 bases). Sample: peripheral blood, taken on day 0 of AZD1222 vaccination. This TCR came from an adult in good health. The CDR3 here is CASSWGVSNEQFF. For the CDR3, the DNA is TGTGCCAGCAGTTGGGGAGTTTCCAATGAGCAGTTCTTC.